These T cell receptor beta chains were read from a single sample in a study of T cells after yellow fever vaccination. TCRdb re-called the 5' RACE reads with MiXCR, one entry per CDR3 protein. The sample holds 300,000 or so distinct CDR3 sequences, about 6.9% seen once. Sequences were derived from PBMCs, sampled roughly 47 days after the first yellow fever vaccination. These receptors all come from a man aged 18 to 30 who received the YFV17D yellow fever vaccine. Both conserved end residues are part of each CDR3. The D gene is left open where the match is weak. Clone size is shown for a subset of rows, as once, few, many or a class of expanded clone.

>TRBJ1-1|.|TRBD1|TRBV19
TGTGCCAGTACACGCTGGACAGGTGGGGCGAACACTGAAGCTTTCTTT
CASTRWTGGANTEAFF
>TRBJ1-4|few|TRBD1|TRBV5-4
TGTGCCAGCAGCCAGGACAGGGGAGACGAAAAACTGTTTTTT
CASSQDRGDEKLFF
>TRBJ1-1|many|.|TRBV7-2
TGTGCCAGCAGTCCACCGGGACACTGGAACACTGAAGCTTTCTTT
CASSPPGHWNTEAFF
>TRBJ2-6|few|TRBD1|TRBV20-1
TGCAGTGCTACCCTCCGGACAGGCGCTAGATCTGGGGCCAACGTCCTGACTTTC
CSATLRTGARSGANVLTF
>TRBJ1-2|many|.|TRBV3-1
TGTGCCAGCAGCCAAGCTGCAGGCTACACCTTC
CASSQAAGYTF
>TRBJ1-2|few|TRBD1|TRBV20-1
TGCAGTGCTCCCGGGACAGTTGGCTACACCTTC
CSAPGTVGYTF
>TRBJ1-1|many|.|TRBV3-1
TGTGCCAGCAGCCCGGCGTGGGGCGCGAGCACTGAAGCTTTCTTT
CASSPAWGASTEAFF
>TRBJ2-1|.|.|TRBV6-5
TGTGCCAGCAGTTACTCGAGTCCGGGGGAGCTACGTAATGAGCAGTTCTTC
CASSYSSPGELRNEQFF
>TRBJ2-2|.|.|TRBV14
TGTGCCAGCAGCTCCTGGGGGGCGGCCGGGGAGCTGTTTTTT
CASSSWGAAGELFF
>TRBJ2-7|.|TRBD2|TRBV30
TGTGCCTGGAATGGACTAGGTTTATACGAGCAGTACTTC
CAWNGLGLYEQYF
>TRBJ1-6|few|.|TRBV5-1
TGCGCCAGCAGCTTGGGAGCAGGGGACTTCTATAATTCACCCCTCCACTTT
CASSLGAGDFYNSPLHF
>TRBJ2-5|.|.|TRBV4-3
TGCGCCAGCAGCCCCCTAGGCGGACAAGAGACCCAGTACTTC
CASSPLGGQETQYF
>TRBJ2-5|few|.|TRBV27
TGTGCCAGCAGGCCCTTGGGGTTGGGTGGGGCAGGGACCCAGTACTTC
CASRPLGLGGAGTQYF
>TRBJ1-5|many|.|TRBV7-3
TGTGCCAGCAGCTTAGGGCCCCATCAGCCCCAGCATTTT
CASSLGPHQPQHF
>TRBJ2-2|.|.|TRBV3-1
TGTGCCAGCAGCCACCGCAGGGGGGACACCGGGGAGCTGTTTTTT
CASSHRRGDTGELFF
>TRBJ1-5|.|.|TRBV12-3/TRBV12-4
TGTGCCAGCAGTACCAACTCGGGACGGACCTTCAATCAGCCCCAGCATTTT
CASSTNSGRTFNQPQHF
>TRBJ1-1|many|.|TRBV12-3/TRBV12-4
TGTGCCAGCAGTCCTCTGGGGGGCAGGAACACTGAAGCTTTCTTT
CASSPLGGRNTEAFF
>TRBJ2-1|.|TRBD2|TRBV6-5
TGTGCCAGCAGTTACGGCCCTGAGCCGGGACTAGATCACAATGAGCAGTTCTTC
CASSYGPEPGLDHNEQFF
>TRBJ2-2|.|.|TRBV5-1
TGCGCCAGCAGCTCGTTAGCCCAGGGTTCCACCGGGGAGCCGTTTTTT
CASSSLAQGSTGEPFF
>TRBJ1-2|few|TRBD1|TRBV15
TGTGCCACCAGCAGAGCGGCAGGGGGGTATGGCTACACCTTC
CATSRAAGGYGYTF
>TRBJ1-2|.|TRBD1|TRBV20-1
TGCAGTGCTTGGACAGGGCTGGTTGGCTACACCTTC
CSAWTGLVGYTF
>TRBJ1-4|.|.|TRBV7-9
TGTGCCAGCAGCTTTGGGGACACGCCAACTAATGAAAAACTGTTTTTT
CASSFGDTPTNEKLFF
>TRBJ1-1|.|TRBD1|TRBV2
TGTGCCAGCAGCACGAACAGGGGCGGATACACTGAAGCTTTCTTT
CASSTNRGGYTEAFF
>TRBJ2-1|few|TRBD2|TRBV29-1
TGCAGCGCAAGCGGGGGGGCTGTATATGAGCAGTTCTTC
CSASGGAVYEQFF
>TRBJ2-3|many|.|TRBV15
TGTGCCACGGGGGACACTAGGGGGAGCACAGATACGCAGTATTTT
CATGDTRGSTDTQYF
>TRBJ1-6|few|TRBD1|TRBV7-2
TGTGCCAGCAGGCAGGGGGCGCATCAAAATTCACCCCTCCACTTT
CASRQGAHQNSPLHF
>TRBJ2-3|.|.|TRBV4-3
TGCGCCAGCAGCCAAGGGAGAAGGGGTGGTGATACGCAGTATTTT
CASSQGRRGGDTQYF
>TRBJ2-2|.|.|TRBV6-5
TGTGCCAGCAGTTACTCCCCCCGGGGTGACACCGGGGAGCTGTTTTTT
CASSYSPRGDTGELFF
>TRBJ1-4|few|TRBD1|TRBV18
TGTGCCAGCTCACGGGACAGCTACGAAGAAAAACTGTTTTTT
CASSRDSYEEKLFF
>TRBJ2-1|few|TRBD2|TRBV12-3/TRBV12-4
TGTGCCAGCAGACTGCACGGGGGGGCCAACGATGAGCAGTTCTTC
CASRLHGGANDEQFF
>TRBJ2-1|.|.|TRBV6-2/TRBV6-3
TGTGCCAGCAGTCCCCTCGATTTCTGGCAGTTCTTC
CASSPLDFWQFF
>TRBJ2-5|few|.|TRBV4-3
TGCGCCAGCAGCCAAGTACCATCCGGGACCGACCAAGAGACCCAGTACTTC
CASSQVPSGTDQETQYF
>TRBJ2-1|.|.|TRBV9
TGTGCCAGCAGCGTAGGTGGGGGCCCATACAATGAGCAGTTCTTC
CASSVGGGPYNEQFF
>TRBJ2-1|many|TRBD1|TRBV10-3
TGTGCCTCCCGGGACAGGGTTGATTACAATGAGCAGTTCTTC
CASRDRVDYNEQFF
>TRBJ1-2|few|TRBD1|TRBV3-1
TGTGCCAGCAGCCGCGGAGGACAGGTCTACGCCCAGGGCTACACCTTC
CASSRGGQVYAQGYTF
>TRBJ2-2|many|.|TRBV4-3
TGCGCCAGCAGCCAAGATTACGGCGGCCCGGGGGCGGCCGGGGAGCTGTTTTTT
CASSQDYGGPGAAGELFF